A single sample gave rise to the 5 T cell receptor beta chains below, sequenced in a study of blood T cell repertoires in COVID-19. Clones were read by immunoSEQ multiplex PCR, and TCRdb kept only the in-frame ones, dropping some. The table includes around 150,000 clones, 84% detected once. Source material: peripheral blood. These receptor sequences come from a woman over 75 in a cohort sampled during active or convalescent COVID-19.

The genes are TRBV6-5 and TRBJ1-2; D remains unclear. V lost 6 bases and J lost 4, with 12 bases in between. The germline gives CDR1 MNHEY, CDR2 SVGAGI. The length of the CDR3 is 13 residues. CDR3 sequence reads: CASRLLRGYGYTF. The CDR3 DNA is TGTGCCAGCAGGCTCTTGCGGGGCTATGGCTACACCTTC.

V gene TRBV6-6 combines with J gene TRBJ1-5; 9 bases fit TRBD1. Germline CDR1 is MNHNY and CDR2 is SVGAGI (reference sequence). The length of the CDR3 is 14 residues. With V trimmed by 6 bases and J by 6 bases, 6 bases remained unmatched. CDR3: CASRPGQGLQPQHF. CDR3 coding DNA: TGTGCCAGCAGGCCGGGACAGGGCCTTCAGCCCCAGCATTTT.

The genes are TRBV14 and TRBJ2-1; TRBD1 matches 9 bases. V lost 3 bases and J lost 7; bases outside the gene matches: 10. CDR3 length equals 16 residues. Germline V lookup: CDR1 SGHDN, CDR2 FVKESK. The CDR3 region has the DNA TGTGCCAGCAGCCAGCTACCGGGACAGGGACATAATGAGCAGTTCTTC. It yields the protein CASSQLPGQGHNEQFF.

This chain connects TRBV27 to TRBJ1-2; TRBD1 agrees at 7 bases. The CDR3 has 14 residues. Germline V gene lookup returns CDR1 MNHEY and CDR2 SMNVEV (reference sequence). Trimming removed 6 bases from V and 3 bases from J; junction bases left unmatched: 7. CDR3 in amino acids: CASRRSDRDYGYTF. CDR3 nucleotides: TGTGCCAGCAGACGCTCCGACAGGGACTATGGCTACACCTTC.

CDR3 sequence reads: CASSRTDRGRYTEAFF. The CDR3 DNA reads as TGCGCCAGCAGCCGGACGGACAGGGGGCGATACACTGAAGCTTTCTTT. This rearrangement joins TRBV4-3 to TRBJ1-1; TRBD1 agrees at 11 bases. The germline gives CDR1 LGHNA, CDR2 YSLEER. This CDR3 has 16 residues. The V gene end was trimmed by 4 bases and the J gene end by 3 bases; junction bases not matched to a gene: 7.